The 12 T cell receptor beta chains in this list originate from one sample, sequenced in a study of chemoradiotherapy in HPV16-positive cancers. Assay used: immunoSEQ multiplex PCR; TCRdb lists only in-frame clones, some missing. The sample contains approximately 13,000 clones, approximately 86% of which appear only once. The sequences come from blood, collected from a patient who underwent chemoradiotherapy. The receptor set was obtained from a human donor with HPV-associated anogenital cancer.

This clone has only one observation. CDR3: CASSPKSGQGYGYTF. CDR3 in DNA: TGTGCCAGCTCACCAAAGTCGGGACAGGGATATGGCTACACCTTC. The chain links TRBV18 to TRBJ1-2; TRBD1 agrees at 9 bases. This CDR3 is built from 15 residues. The V segment lost 2 bases and the J segment 5 bases; nucleotides outside the gene matches: 6. CDR1 and CDR2 from the germline V gene are KGHSH and LQKENI.

This CDR3 reads CASSIVGGSYGYTF. CDR3 DNA: TGTGCCAGTAGTATAGTTGGAGGGAGCTATGGCTACACCTTC. The rearrangement uses TRBV19 and TRBJ1-2; no definite D call. Trimming stripped 1 base from V and 4 bases from J, with 10 bases between. Germline V gives CDR1 LNHDA, CDR2 SQIVND (reference sequence). The CDR3 length is 14 residues.

J is TRBJ1-4 and V is TRBV18; 9 nucleotides match TRBD1. CDR1 is KGHSH, CDR2 LQKENI, per germline. With 6 bases clipped from V and 7 bases from J, the junction kept 12 bases outside the gene matches. The CDR3 extends over 16 amino acids. CDR3 amino acids: CASSLSSGTGFEKLFF. Written as DNA, the CDR3 is TGTGCCAGCTCCCTCTCCTCCGGGACAGGGTTTGAAAAACTGTTTTTT.

V usage is TRBV29-1 and J usage is TRBJ1-2, with D maybe TRBD1 (6 bases). Trimming removed 6 bases at V and 7 bases at J, with 18 bases between. The CDR3 totals 13 residues. CDR1 and CDR2 from the germline V gene are SQVTM and ANQGSEA. Here the CDR3 DNA reads TGCAGCGTCGTGACCTTGGGGGCGTCTGGCTACACCTTC. Amino acids: CSVVTLGASGYTF.

This clone showed up just once. The chain recombines TRBV27 with TRBJ1-5; unclear D gene. This CDR3 is built from 14 residues. Germline assignment: CDR1 MNHEY and CDR2 SMNVEV (reference sequence). V was pared by 4 bases and J by 5 bases, with 12 bases between. The CDR3 here is CASSWAREHQPQHF. CDR3 DNA sequence: TGTGCCAGCAGTTGGGCTAGGGAGCATCAGCCCCAGCATTTT.

This clone appeared a few times. The chain is built from TRBV6-1 and TRBJ1-2, with D hard to call. The V gene's germline CDR1 is MNHNS and CDR2 SASEGT. CDR3 length: 14 amino acids. Trimming removed 7 bases at V and 4 bases at J, with 16 bases between. The CDR3 protein is CASTPGPGPYGYTF. CDR3 DNA: TGTGCCAGCACCCCGGGCCCTGGCCCCTATGGCTACACCTTC.

This chain uses TRBV4-2 with TRBJ1-5; D possibly corresponds to TRBD1 (5 bases). From germline, CDR1 is LGHNA and CDR2 YNFKEQ. Deletions cut 0 bases from V and 1 base from J, with 16 bases between. The CDR3 covers 18 residues. CDR3 amino acids: CASSQDAGINRSNQPQHF. The CDR3 region has the DNA TGTGCCAGCAGCCAAGATGCAGGGATAAATAGAAGCAATCAGCCCCAGCATTTT.

The V and J genes are TRBV19 and TRBJ1-2, with D tentatively TRBD1 (5 bases). The CDR3 spans 17 residues. Germline loops: CDR1 LNHDA, CDR2 SQIVND (reference sequence). Trimming stripped 2 bases from V and 6 bases from J, with 22 bases between. CDR3 region: CASSISGRVGYVNGYTF. The DNA of the CDR3 is TGTGCCAGTAGTATAAGTGGCAGGGTTGGCTATGTTAATGGCTACACCTTC.

V usage is TRBV7-2 and J usage is TRBJ2-3, with a tentative D call TRBD2 (7 bases). CDR1 and CDR2 (germline): SGHTA, FQGNSA. Trimming took off 1 base at V and 0 bases at J, with 11 bases between the two ends. The CDR3 is made up of 16 amino acids. The chain's CDR3 is CASSLGRGPSTDTQYF. The CDR3 nucleotides read TGTGCCAGCAGCTTAGGGCGGGGGCCAAGCACAGATACGCAGTATTTT.

This clone has a single count. This chain links TRBV29-1 with TRBJ1-1, with no clear D. Trimming pared 3 bases from V and 7 bases from J, leaving 9 bases between. The CDR3 spans 11 residues. Per the germline V gene, CDR1 is SQVTM and CDR2 is ANQGSEA. CDR3 in DNA: TGCAGCGTTGAGTGGAAGCGTGAAGCTTTCTTT. As protein: CSVEWKREAFF.

The rearrangement uses TRBV29-1 and TRBJ1-2; D call uncertain. Germline V CDR1 and CDR2: SQVTM, ANQGSEA. Trimming left V 2 bases short and J 4 bases short, with 17 bases between. This CDR3 region has 15 residues. CDR3 sequence (DNA): TGCAGCGTTGAAATGGGGAGTAGCCCGATCTATGGCTACACCTTC. Translating gives CSVEMGSSPIYGYTF.

The chain carries TRBV6-4 and TRBJ1-1; 8 positions match TRBD1. CDR1 is MRHNA and CDR2 is SNTAGT in the germline V gene. The CDR3 extends over 14 amino acids. V shed 5 bases and J 1 base; nucleotides not matched to a gene: 3. CDR3 protein: CASSRQGTNTEAFF. The CDR3 nucleotides read TGTGCCAGCAGTCGACAGGGGACGAACACTGAAGCTTTCTTT.